These 5 T cell receptor beta chains were sequenced from one sample in a study of OX40 agonist ivuxolimab in advanced cancers. Sequencing was performed with immunoSEQ multiplex PCR; in TCRdb, only in-frame clones are kept and a portion is missing. The sample lists 100,000 or so clones; under 95% were seen once. This specimen was CD4+ or CD8+ T cells sorted from blood, taken in a trial of the OX40 agonist ivuxolimab. All receptors come from an adult with an advanced solid tumor such as melanoma, head and neck, liver or kidney cancer.

The chain joins TRBV19 to TRBJ2-7; D assignment may be TRBD1 or TRBD2 (6 bases each). From germline, CDR1 is LNHDA and CDR2 SQIVND (reference sequence). This CDR3 comprises 15 residues. V gave up 5 bases and J gave up 0 bases, with 14 bases separating them. The CDR3 loop is CASSSQGRSSYEQYF. CDR3 DNA sequence: TGTGCCAGTAGTTCTCAGGGGAGGAGCTCCTACGAGCAGTACTTC.

The V gene is TRBV7-3, the J gene TRBJ2-3; 7 positions match TRBD2. Germline V lookup: CDR1 SGHTA, CDR2 FQGTGA. J lost 8 bases, V lost 5 bases, and 10 bases had no gene match. The length of the CDR3 is 14 residues. CDR3 nucleotides: TGTGCCAGCAGCGCTAGCGGAGGGAGGGGTACGCAGTATTTT. Translated: CASSASGGRGTQYF.

V is TRBV15 and J is TRBJ2-5, with 7 bases identical to TRBD2. The CDR3 is made up of 15 amino acids. Trimming at V came to 2 bases and at J to 5 bases, leaving 8 bases not matched to a gene. Germline loops: CDR1 LNHNV, CDR2 YYDKDF (reference sequence). The CDR3 region has the DNA TGTGCCACCAGCAGACTCCAGGGAGGGCAGGAGACCCAGTACTTC. Protein: CATSRLQGGQETQYF.

The chain links TRBV19 to TRBJ1-5; D is unresolved. CDR1 LNHDA and CDR2 SQIVND come from the germline V gene (reference sequence). The length of the CDR3 is 13 residues. Trimming removed 5 bases at V and 5 bases at J, with 10 bases between. The CDR3: CASSPSVDQPQHF. The CDR3 DNA follows: TGTGCCAGTAGTCCCTCGGTCGATCAGCCCCAGCATTTT.

The V gene is TRBV28, the J gene TRBJ2-7; TRBD2 agrees at 12 bases. Germline loops: CDR1 MDHEN, CDR2 SYDVKM. CDR3 size: 17 residues. Germline trimming cut 3 bases from V and 7 bases from J; bases unmatched to any gene: 13. CDR3 loop: CASSFLRLAGGVREQYF. The CDR3 bases are TGTGCCAGCAGTTTCCTCCGGCTAGCGGGAGGGGTACGAGAGCAGTACTTC.